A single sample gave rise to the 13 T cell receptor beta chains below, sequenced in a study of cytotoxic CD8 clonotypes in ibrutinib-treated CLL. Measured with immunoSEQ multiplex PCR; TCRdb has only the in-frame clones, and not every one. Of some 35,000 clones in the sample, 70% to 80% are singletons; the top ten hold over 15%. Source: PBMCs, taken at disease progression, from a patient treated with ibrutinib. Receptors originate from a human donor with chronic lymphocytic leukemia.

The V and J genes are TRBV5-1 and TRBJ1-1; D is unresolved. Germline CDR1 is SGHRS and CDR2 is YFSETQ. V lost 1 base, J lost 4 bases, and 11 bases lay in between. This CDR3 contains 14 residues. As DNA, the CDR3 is TGCGCCAGCAGCTTGAGCCACGGGAGCACTGAAGCTTTCTTT. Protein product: CASSLSHGSTEAFF.

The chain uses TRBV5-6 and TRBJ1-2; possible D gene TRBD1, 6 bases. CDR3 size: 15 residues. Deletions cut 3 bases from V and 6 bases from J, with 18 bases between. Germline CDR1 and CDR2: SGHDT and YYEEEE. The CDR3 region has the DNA TGTGCCAGCAGCTCGGGACAAACCGGTTGGCATGGCTACACCTTC. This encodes CASSSGQTGWHGYTF.

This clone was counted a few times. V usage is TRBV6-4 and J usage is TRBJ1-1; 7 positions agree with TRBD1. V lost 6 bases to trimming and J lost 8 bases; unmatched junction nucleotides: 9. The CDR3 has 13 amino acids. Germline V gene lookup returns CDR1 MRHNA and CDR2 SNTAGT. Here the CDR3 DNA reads TGTGCCAGCAGACAGCAGGGGGGGAAGGAAGCTTTCTTT. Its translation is CASRQQGGKEAFF.

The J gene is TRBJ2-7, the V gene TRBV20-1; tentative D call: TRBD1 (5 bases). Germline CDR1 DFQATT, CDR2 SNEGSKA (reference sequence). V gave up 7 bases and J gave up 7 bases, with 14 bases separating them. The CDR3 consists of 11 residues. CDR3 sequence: CSGVSKGEQYF. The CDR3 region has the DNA TGCAGTGGTGTCTCAAAGGGGGAGCAGTACTTC.

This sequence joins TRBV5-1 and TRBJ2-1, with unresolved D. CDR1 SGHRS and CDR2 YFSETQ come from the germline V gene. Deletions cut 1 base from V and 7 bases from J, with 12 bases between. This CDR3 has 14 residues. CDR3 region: CASSLLGRPNEQFF. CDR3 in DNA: TGCGCCAGCAGCTTGTTGGGCAGACCAAATGAGCAGTTCTTC.

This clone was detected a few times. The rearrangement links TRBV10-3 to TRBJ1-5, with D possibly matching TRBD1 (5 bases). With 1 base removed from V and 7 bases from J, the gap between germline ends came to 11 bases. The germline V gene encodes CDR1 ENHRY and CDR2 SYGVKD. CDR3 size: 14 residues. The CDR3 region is CAISEWGRGQPQHF. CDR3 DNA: TGTGCCATCAGTGAGTGGGGCCGGGGGCAGCCCCAGCATTTT.

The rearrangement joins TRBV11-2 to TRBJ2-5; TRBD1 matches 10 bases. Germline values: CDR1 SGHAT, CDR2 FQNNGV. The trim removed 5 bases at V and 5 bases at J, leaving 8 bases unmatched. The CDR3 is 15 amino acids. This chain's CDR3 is CASSATGTGVETQYF. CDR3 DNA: TGTGCCAGCAGCGCAACCGGGACAGGGGTTGAGACCCAGTACTTC.

The CDR3: CASSLEGDLSYNEQFF. CDR3 nucleotide sequence: TGCGCCAGCAGCTTGGAAGGGGACCTCTCCTACAATGAGCAGTTCTTC. The rearrangement links TRBV5-1 to TRBJ2-1; perhaps D is TRBD1 or TRBD2 (5 bases each). CDR3 length: 16 amino acids. V was shortened by 0 bases and J by 0 bases, with 10 bases between the two germline ends. Germline V gene sequence: CDR1 SGHRS, CDR2 YFSETQ.

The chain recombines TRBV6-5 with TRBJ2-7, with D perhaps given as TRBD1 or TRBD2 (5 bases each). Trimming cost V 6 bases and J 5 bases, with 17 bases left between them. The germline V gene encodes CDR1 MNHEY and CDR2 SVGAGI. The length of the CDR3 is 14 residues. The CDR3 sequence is CASSSGTRGHEQYF. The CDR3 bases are TGTGCCAGCAGCTCCGGGACCCGAGGCCACGAGCAGTACTTC.

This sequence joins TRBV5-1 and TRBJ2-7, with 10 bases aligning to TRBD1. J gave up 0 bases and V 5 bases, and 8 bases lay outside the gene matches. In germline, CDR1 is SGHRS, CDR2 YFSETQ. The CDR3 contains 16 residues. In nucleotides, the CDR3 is TGCGCCAGCAGGGACAGGGGGGGAACAAGCTCCTACGAGCAGTACTTC. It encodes CASRDRGGTSSYEQYF.

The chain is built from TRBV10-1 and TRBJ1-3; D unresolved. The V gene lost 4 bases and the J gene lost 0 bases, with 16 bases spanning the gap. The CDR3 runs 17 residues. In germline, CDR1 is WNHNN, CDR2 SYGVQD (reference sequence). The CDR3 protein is CASSGVTTEDSGNTIYF. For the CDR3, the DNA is TGCGCCAGCAGTGGAGTGACAACGGAAGACTCTGGAAACACCATATATTTT.

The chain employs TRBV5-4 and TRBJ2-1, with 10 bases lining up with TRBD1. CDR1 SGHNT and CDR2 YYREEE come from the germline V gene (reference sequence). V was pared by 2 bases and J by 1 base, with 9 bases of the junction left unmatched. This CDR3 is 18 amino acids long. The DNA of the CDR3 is TGTGCCAGCAGCTTTGGCCGGACAGGGGGTGTTTCCTACAATGAGCAGTTCTTC. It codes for CASSFGRTGGVSYNEQFF.

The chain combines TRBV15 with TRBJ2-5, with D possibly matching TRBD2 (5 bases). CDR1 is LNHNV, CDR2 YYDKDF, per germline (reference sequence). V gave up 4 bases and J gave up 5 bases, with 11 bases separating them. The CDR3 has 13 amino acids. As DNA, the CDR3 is TGTGCCACCAGCAAGGCTAGCTGGGAGACCCAGTACTTC. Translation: CATSKASWETQYF.